These 27 T cell receptor beta chains were all obtained from the same sample, sequenced in a study of cytomegalovirus exposure and HLA in healthy donors. PCR employed 60 Vbeta and 13 Jbeta primers. Only in-frame clones appear in the TCRdb table, and some are missing; sequencing was by immunoSEQ multiplex PCR. The table records 100,000 to 140,000 clones, approximately 81% of them present only once. The sample comprised PBMCs. These receptors were taken from a man younger than 45 in good health and CMV-seronegative.

The rearrangement joins TRBV10-2 to TRBJ1-2, with D perhaps TRBD1 (5 bases). The length of the CDR3 is 15 residues. V was shortened by 5 bases and J by 8 bases, with 21 bases between the two germline ends. CDR1 WSHSY and CDR2 SAAADI come from the germline V gene. The CDR3 DNA is TGCGCCAGCAGTCCCTCCGCGCAGGGAGGATCGGGCTACACCTTC. Protein sequence: CASSPSAQGGSGYTF.

The DNA for the CDR3 is TGTGCCAGCAGCTTAGAGGGAGAGGACACCGGGGAGCTGTTTTTT. Its translation is CASSLEGEDTGELFF. The chain uses TRBV13 and TRBJ2-2; the D gene is possibly TRBD2 (5 bases). The CDR3 contains 15 residues. CDR1 and CDR2 (germline): PRHDT, FYEKMQ (reference sequence). Trimming took 1 base from V and 3 from J, leaving 9 bases between them.

The chain has TRBV5-1 and TRBJ2-7; 15 nucleotides match TRBD2. The CDR3 totals 15 residues. In germline, CDR1 is SGHRS, CDR2 YFSETQ. Trimming removed 4 bases from V and 6 bases from J; junction bases left unmatched: 5. For the CDR3, the DNA is TGCGCCAGCAGCCCCGGACTAGCGGGAGGGGGCGAGCAGTACTTC. Amino acids: CASSPGLAGGGEQYF.

The V and J genes are TRBV7-9 and TRBJ2-3, with 11 nucleotides matching TRBD1. Germline V gene sequence: CDR1 SEHNR, CDR2 FQNEAQ (reference sequence). The CDR3 contains 15 residues. Trimming took 5 bases from V and 7 from J; bases not matched to a gene: 8. The CDR3 here is CASSSEGTGGNTQYF. The CDR3 DNA reads TGTGCCAGCAGCAGCGAGGGGACAGGGGGAAATACGCAGTATTTT. The full variable domain, with the rest looked up from reference TRBV7-9 and TRBJ2-3, is DTGVSQNPRHKITKRGQNVTFRCDPISEHNRLYWYRQTLGQGPEFLTYFQNEAQLEKSRLLSDRFSAERPKGSFSTLEIQRTEQGDSAMYLCASSSEGTGGNTQYFGPGTRLTVL.

This clone showed up just a few times. The rearrangement links TRBV6-1 to TRBJ2-1; D may be TRBD1 (6 bases). This CDR3 has 14 amino acids. CDR1 is MNHNS, CDR2 SASEGT, per germline. V shed 7 bases and J shed 5 bases, with 15 bases lying between them. The CDR3 sequence: CASTSGAINNEQFF. The CDR3 DNA follows: TGTGCCAGCACCTCAGGGGCCATCAACAATGAGCAGTTCTTC.

The chain recombines TRBV10-3 with TRBJ1-5; tentatively, D is TRBD1 (6 bases). The germline V gene has CDR1 ENHRY and CDR2 SYGVKD. The length of the CDR3 is 16 residues. The V end was cut by 0 bases, the J end by 5 bases, with 14 bases between. CDR3 nucleotides: TGTGCCATCAGTGAGTCTGTCAGGGGAAAAGATCAGCCCCAGCATTTT. Translating gives CAISESVRGKDQPQHF.

The chain combines TRBV10-1 with TRBJ2-1; TRBD2 might be the D (6 bases). Trimming left V 6 bases short and J 5 bases short, with 11 bases between. Looked up from germline, CDR1 is WNHNN and CDR2 is SYGVQD (reference sequence). This CDR3 has 13 amino acids. In nucleotides, the CDR3 is TGCGCCAGCAGCTCGGGAGCGCACAATGAGCAGTTCTTC. Translated: CASSSGAHNEQFF.

The V and J genes are TRBV10-3 and TRBJ1-1; unclear D gene. V lost 4 bases and J 8 bases, leaving 14 bases between the germline ends. In germline, CDR1 is ENHRY, CDR2 SYGVKD. This CDR3 has 13 amino acids. The CDR3 is CAISGIPREEAFF. In DNA form, the CDR3 reads TGTGCCATCAGTGGTATACCACGGGAGGAAGCTTTCTTT.

This clone was counted a few times. The chain links TRBV6-5 to TRBJ2-1, with 7 bases identical to TRBD2. CDR3 length equals 14 residues. The V and J ends lost 5 bases and 6 bases, in that order; junction bases with no gene match: 7. CDR1 and CDR2 (germline): MNHEY, SVGAGI. CDR3 sequence reads: CASSPSGTGNEQFF. CDR3 in DNA: TGTGCCAGCAGTCCGAGCGGGACGGGCAATGAGCAGTTCTTC.

This clone showed up just once. This CDR3 is CATSRAAGDYGYTF. In DNA form, the CDR3 reads TGTGCCACCAGCAGAGCTGCAGGGGATTATGGCTACACCTTC. The V gene is TRBV15, the J gene TRBJ1-2; D might be TRBD1 (6 bases). Trimming stripped 1 base from V and 5 bases from J, with 11 bases between. Germline values: CDR1 LNHNV, CDR2 YYDKDF (reference sequence). The CDR3 contains 14 residues. Combining the CDR3 with reference TRBV15 and TRBJ1-2 gives the whole variable domain DAMVIQNPRYQVTQFGKPVTLSCSQTLNHNVMYWYQQKSSQAPKLLFHYYDKDFNNEADTPDNFQSRRPNTSFCFLDIRSPGLGDTAMYLCATSRAAGDYGYTFGSGTRLTVV.

This clone turned up a few times. The V and J genes are TRBV11-2 and TRBJ1-3, with TRBD1 as a possible D gene (5 bases). The germline V gene encodes CDR1 SGHAT and CDR2 FQNNGV. The V end lost 3 bases, the J end lost 4 bases, and 13 bases lay between the germline ends. CDR3 length equals 15 residues. CDR3 sequence: CASSLETGPGNTIYF. The CDR3 DNA reads as TGTGCCAGCAGCTTGGAAACAGGCCCGGGAAACACCATATATTTT.

The chain has TRBV4-1 and TRBJ2-1, with TRBD1 identical over 8 bases. The CDR3 loop spans 15 amino acids. The J segment lost 5 bases and the V segment lost 8 bases, leaving 11 bases of the junction unmatched. In germline, CDR1 is MGHRA, CDR2 YSYEKL. The CDR3 reads CASRRQGKMDNEQFF. DNA for the CDR3: TGCGCCAGCCGACGACAGGGGAAAATGGACAATGAGCAGTTCTTC.

The chain joins TRBV25-1 to TRBJ1-1; a weak D match, TRBD1 (5 bases). The CDR3 consists of 12 residues. The V end lost 8 bases, the J end lost 4 bases, and 11 bases lay between the germline ends. The germline V gene encodes CDR1 MGHDK and CDR2 SYGVNS. The CDR3 is CASGGWGTEAFF. The CDR3 DNA sequence: TGTGCCAGCGGGGGGTGGGGCACTGAAGCTTTCTTT.

CDR3 sequence: CASSETTSWYEQYF. CDR3 bases: TGTGCCAGCAGTGAAACTACTAGCTGGTACGAGCAGTACTTC. The chain joins TRBV6-1 to TRBJ2-7, with D maybe TRBD2 (6 bases). Trimming shortened V by 2 bases and J by 4 bases, and 12 bases separated the two germline ends. Germline V lookup: CDR1 MNHNS, CDR2 SASEGT. The CDR3 loop spans 14 amino acids.

J is TRBJ2-1 and V is TRBV11-3; D remains ambiguous. From germline, CDR1 is SGHNT and CDR2 YENEEA. The CDR3 runs 13 residues. The ends were cut back, 0 bases at V and 8 bases at J, with 8 bases in the middle. CDR3 sequence: CASSLEAQHEQFF. The CDR3 nucleotides read TGTGCCAGCAGCTTAGAAGCGCAGCATGAGCAGTTCTTC.

The chain links TRBV7-6 to TRBJ2-7, with D perhaps matching TRBD2 (5 bases). The CDR3 contains 13 residues. V dropped 6 bases and J dropped 3 bases, with 12 bases sitting between them. The V gene's germline CDR1 is SGHVS and CDR2 FNYEAQ. CDR3 region: CASSPGVNYEQYF. In nucleotides, the CDR3 is TGTGCCAGCAGTCCCGGGGTAAACTACGAGCAGTACTTC.

The chain joins TRBV28 to TRBJ2-7; D unclear. In germline, CDR1 is MDHEN, CDR2 SYDVKM. The CDR3 is 20 residues long. V lost 5 bases and J 0 bases, leaving 29 bases between the germline ends. As DNA, the CDR3 is TGTGCCAGCAGTCTTAGTGAGCCGAAAGGAGCCGAAAGGAGCTCCTACGAGCAGTACTTC. Its protein is CASSLSEPKGAERSSYEQYF. Filled out from reference TRBV28 and TRBJ2-7, the complete variable domain reads DVKVTQSSRYLVKRTGEKVFLECVQDMDHENMFWYRQDPGLGLRLIYFSYDVKMKEKGDIPEGYSVSREKKERFSLILESASTNQTSMYLCASSLSEPKGAERSSYEQYFGPGTRLTVT.

The genes are TRBV11-2 and TRBJ1-1; 8 nucleotides match TRBD1. J gave up 11 bases and V 4 bases, and 9 bases lay outside the gene matches. The CDR3 sequence is 13 residues long. Germline V gene data show CDR1 as SGHAT and CDR2 as FQNNGV. As DNA, the CDR3 is TGTGCCAGCAGCTGGGGGGGGGACAGGCGGGCTTTCTTT. As protein: CASSWGGDRRAFF.

V gene TRBV27 combines with J gene TRBJ1-6; 7 bases line up with TRBD1. The ends lost 5 bases at V and 7 bases at J; junction bases unmatched: 17. The germline V gene encodes CDR1 MNHEY and CDR2 SMNVEV (reference sequence). The length of the CDR3 is 18 residues. DNA for the CDR3: TGTGCCAGCAGTCCGGCCCCGATTCAGGGGGTTAGGAATTCACCCCTCCACTTT. Its translation is CASSPAPIQGVRNSPLHF.

The rearrangement uses TRBV2 and TRBJ1-2; D may be TRBD1 (6 bases). The germline V and J ends were trimmed by 8 bases and 6 bases, with 13 bases remaining between them. The germline V gene encodes CDR1 SNHLY and CDR2 FYNNEI. This CDR3 has 12 residues. The CDR3 nucleotides read TGTGCCAGCGGTGGGCAGGGGCATGGCTACACCTTC. Translating gives CASGGQGHGYTF.

The chain has TRBV11-2 and TRBJ2-7; D perhaps matches TRBD2 (5 bases). V lost 1 base and J 3 bases, leaving 13 bases between the germline ends. Germline V lookup: CDR1 SGHAT, CDR2 FQNNGV. This CDR3 contains 15 residues. CDR3 amino acids: CASSLGRAGYYEQYF. The DNA for the CDR3 is TGTGCCAGCAGCTTAGGTCGGGCGGGTTACTACGAGCAGTACTTC.

V usage is TRBV13 and J usage is TRBJ1-4, with TRBD1 identical over 7 bases. There are 14 residues in the CDR3. With 3 bases clipped from V and 8 bases from J, the junction kept 6 bases outside the gene matches. Looked up from germline, CDR1 is PRHDT and CDR2 is FYEKMQ (reference sequence). The CDR3 sequence: CASSLTGPAEKLFF. The CDR3 DNA is TGTGCCAGCAGCTTGACAGGGCCAGCGGAAAAACTGTTTTTT.

In its sample, this clone was seen a few times. This sequence joins TRBV4-2 and TRBJ2-7; the match to TRBD2 covers 9 bases. The CDR3 contains 16 residues. The germline gives CDR1 LGHNA, CDR2 YNFKEQ. The V and J ends lost 0 bases and 7 bases, in that order; junction bases with no gene match: 10. The CDR3 DNA reads TGTGCCAGCAGCCAAGATGAGGCGGGAGGGCCGAGGGAGCAGTACTTC. Residues: CASSQDEAGGPREQYF.

The genes are TRBV2 and TRBJ1-5, with TRBD1 matching 9 bases. This CDR3 is 17 amino acids long. Germline values: CDR1 SNHLY, CDR2 FYNNEI. Trimming removed 7 bases from V and 0 bases from J; junction bases left unmatched: 10. The CDR3 here is CASMQDRGYRSNQPQHF. The CDR3 DNA sequence: TGTGCCAGCATGCAGGACAGGGGCTATCGTAGCAATCAGCCCCAGCATTTT. The entire variable domain, with the rest obtained from reference TRBV2 and TRBJ1-5, is as follows: EPEVTQTPSHQVTQMGQEVILRCVPISNHLYFYWYRQILGQKVEFLVSFYNNEISEKSEIFDDQFSVERPDGSNFTLKIRSTKLEDSAMYFCASMQDRGYRSNQPQHFGDGTRLSIL.

V and J are TRBV6-6 and TRBJ1-5, with D unresolved. V lost 6 bases to trimming and J lost 1 base, with 7 bases between them. The CDR3 consists of 13 residues. Germline values: CDR1 MNHNY, CDR2 SVGAGI (reference sequence). The DNA for the CDR3 is TGTGCCAGCAGCCCGAGCAGCAATCAGCCCCAGCATTTT. Translated, it gives CASSPSSNQPQHF.

This clone was recorded once. CDR3 DNA sequence: TGTGCCAGCACCCTGGAGGCTAGCGGGAGAATGACCCAGTACTTC. Its protein product is CASTLEASGRMTQYF. This chain uses TRBV6-1 with TRBJ2-5; 10 bases agree with TRBD2. V lost 7 bases, J lost 7 bases, and 12 bases stayed unmatched. Germline CDR1 MNHNS, CDR2 SASEGT. The CDR3 length is 15 residues.

The rearrangement joins TRBV30 to TRBJ2-5, with no clear D. The germline V gene has CDR1 GTSNPN and CDR2 SVGIG (reference sequence). CDR3 length: 12 amino acids. V was pared by 1 base and J by 5 bases, with 8 bases between. CDR3: CAWSDLVETQYF. The CDR3 coding sequence is TGTGCCTGGAGTGACTTGGTGGAGACCCAGTACTTC. The full variable domain, in which reference TRBV30 and TRBJ2-5 provide the parts outside the CDR3, is SQTIHQWPATLVQPVGSPLSLECTVEGTSNPNLYWYRQAAGRGLQLLFYSVGIGQISSEVPQNLSASRPQDRQFILSSKKLLLSDSGFYLCAWSDLVETQYFGPGTRLLVL.